The 4 T cell receptor beta chains in this list originate from one sample, sequenced in a study of cytomegalovirus exposure and HLA in healthy donors. Amplification used 60 Vbeta primers and 13 Jbeta primers. This table comes from immunoSEQ multiplex PCR, and its TCRdb copy is limited to in-frame clones, with some not included. Among about 85,000 clones listed, roughly 80% were seen once. Sequencing input: PBMCs. Every receptor here comes from a boy under 18 in good health and CMV-seronegative.

This clone was seen only once. V is TRBV4-1 and J is TRBJ2-2; tentatively, D is TRBD2 (6 bases). The CDR3 covers 15 residues. V lost 5 bases and J lost 4, with 14 bases in between. Germline V CDR1 and CDR2: MGHRA, YSYEKL. The CDR3 nucleotides are TGCGCCAGCAGCGCCCGACCGGAGGGCACCGGGGAGCTGTTTTTT. The encoded protein is CASSARPEGTGELFF.

This clone showed up just a few times. The chain is built from TRBV2 and TRBJ1-3; D unclear. Trimming took 2 bases from V and 8 from J, leaving 4 bases between them. The CDR3 contains 11 residues. Germline assignment: CDR1 SNHLY and CDR2 FYNNEI. The CDR3 coding sequence is TGTGCCAGCAGTGAAATATACACCATATATTTT. Translation: CASSEIYTIYF.

For this clone: One junction end disagrees with the germline gene, perhaps due to a read error. This chain uses TRBV4-1 with TRBJ2-6; 8 nucleotides line up with TRBD1. The germline V gene encodes CDR1 MGHRA and CDR2 YSYEKL. The CDR3 has 16 amino acids. In nucleotides, the CDR3 is TGCGCCAGCAGCCAAGCAACCATGACAGGGGCCGACGTCCTGACTTTC. Protein sequence: CASSQATMTGADVLTF.

This chain connects TRBV29-1 to TRBJ1-2; a possible D gene is TRBD1 (5 bases). The CDR3 contains 12 residues. The germline V gene has CDR1 SQVTM and CDR2 ANQGSEA. Trimming pared 0 bases from V and 4 bases from J, leaving 6 bases between. DNA of the CDR3: TGCAGCGTTGAAGACACAGGCTATGGCTACACCTTC. Its protein is CSVEDTGYGYTF.